A selection of T cell receptor beta chains follows, all from one sample in a study of cytomegalovirus exposure and HLA in healthy donors. Using immunoSEQ multiplex PCR, the repertoire was profiled, and TCRdb retains in-frame clones only, with some absent. The sample records roughly 130,000 clones, about three quarters being singletons. Sequencing was carried out using PBMCs. These receptors came from a woman in her 40s in good health and CMV-seronegative. Each CDR3 is given with its conserved first and last residue. A D gene is named only where the DNA matches it firmly. Rows give clone size only sometimes, using once, few, many, or a class for an expanded clone.

TRBV5-5	TRBJ2-5	14	few	NA	TGTGCCAGCAGCCGACGTGGAGCCCAAGAGACCCAGTACTTC	CASSRRGAQETQYF
TRBV7-3	TRBJ1-1	13	NA	NA	TGTGCCAGCAGCTTAATCCAGGGCACTGAAGCTTTCTTT	CASSLIQGTEAFF
TRBV4-1	TRBJ2-6	17	few	NA	TGCGCCAGCAGCCAAACAGGTACCCCCTCTGGGGCCAACGTCCTGACTTTC	CASSQTGTPSGANVLTF
TRBV11-3	TRBJ2-3	14	NA	TRBD1	TGTGCCAGCAGCCACCGGACAGGGGCGGATACGCAGTATTTT	CASSHRTGADTQYF
TRBV9	TRBJ2-1	14	NA	TRBD2	TGTGCCAGCAGCGTGACTAGCGGGGGGGATGAGCAGTTCTTC	CASSVTSGGDEQFF
TRBV5-1	TRBJ1-4	13	few	TRBD1	TGCGCCAGCCGGGACAGGGGAAATGAAAAACTGTTTTTT	CASRDRGNEKLFF
TRBV19	TRBJ2-4	11	NA	NA	TGTGCCAGCGCTACTAGAACCATTCAGTACTTC	CASATRTIQYF
TRBV7-9	TRBJ2-3	16	NA	TRBD2	TGTGCCAGCTCCTGGGAGAGCGGGGGTAGCACAGATACGCAGTATTTT	CASSWESGGSTDTQYF
TRBV9	TRBJ1-1	12	NA	TRBD1	TGTGCCAGCAGCGCTCAGGGGGCTGAAGCTTTCTTT	CASSAQGAEAFF
TRBV5-8	TRBJ1-4	15	NA	TRBD1	TGTGCCAGCAGCTCGAGGACAGGGGCAAATGAAAAACTGTTTTTT	CASSSRTGANEKLFF
TRBV11-2	TRBJ2-2	18	NA	NA	TGTGCCAGCAGCCTTAATTCAGGGGGGACAGTCCAGACCGGGGAGCTGTTTTTT	CASSLNSGGTVQTGELFF
TRBV7-6	TRBJ1-4	19	once	TRBD1	TGTGCCAGCAGCTTACCAGCAGGGACAGGTTCGATAACTAATGAAAAACTGTTTTTT	CASSLPAGTGSITNEKLFF
TRBV7-9	TRBJ2-2	19	NA	NA	TGTGCCAGCAGCCATATTACCCGCCCCGACAGAACGAACACCGGGGAGCTGTTTTTT	CASSHITRPDRTNTGELFF
TRBV6-5	TRBJ1-6	13	NA	NA	TGTGCCAGCAGTTACTATCAGGGCACACCCCTCCACTTT	CASSYYQGTPLHF